This T cell receptor beta chain was captured in a study of Ad26.COV2.S vaccination and SARS-CoV-2 variants. Study information: Administration of Ad26.COV2.S was intramuscular, either once or twice 56 days apart.

Sequenced by immunoSEQ multiplex PCR; TCRdb stores in-frame clones only, minus some. The sample yields 440,000 or so clones, 80% to 90% seen once. The V gene's germline CDR1 is SGHTA and CDR2 FQGTGA. Deletions cut 4 bases from V and 0 bases from J, with 13 bases between. The CDR3 is made up of 16 amino acids. Specified treatment: some 19 received Ad26.COV2.S at low or high dose, single or two shots; several received placebo; per-sample allocation not given. All samples were drawn on day 63, counting from the first vaccine or placebo injection. This specimen was peripheral blood, taken in a trial of Ad26.COV2.S vaccine versus placebo. This TCR was sampled from a person aged 18-60 years who received the Ad26.COV2.S COVID-19 vaccine or a placebo. The gene calls are TRBV7-3 and TRBJ1-3, with D possibly TRBD1 on 5 matching bases. In DNA, the CDR3 is TGTGCCAGCAGCTCCCAGCCAGGGCACTCTGGAAACACCATATATTTT. The encoded protein is CASSSQPGHSGNTIYF. The complete variable domain, with remaining parts taken from reference TRBV7-3 and TRBJ1-3, reads GAGVSQTPSNKVTEKGKYVELRCDPISGHTALYWYRQSLGQGPEFLIYFQGTGAADDSGLPNDRFFAVRPEGSVSTLKIQRTERGDSAVYLCASSSQPGHSGNTIYFGEGSWLTVV.